Following are 3 T cell receptor beta chains from one sample sequenced in a study of cytomegalovirus exposure and HLA in healthy donors. PCR employed 60 Vbeta and 13 Jbeta primers. The data were produced by immunoSEQ multiplex PCR, yet TCRdb's version contains in-frame clones alone and is incomplete. Here the sample spans 87,000 or so clones, about 7.6% being singletons. Specimen: PBMCs. These receptors were obtained from a man in his fifties or sixties in good health and CMV-seronegative.

This clone has just a few counts. The CDR3 sequence is CASSLSNTGELFF. The CDR3 nucleotides read TGTGCCAGCAGTTTAAGCAACACCGGGGAGCTGTTTTTT. The chain uses TRBV28 and TRBJ2-2; D ambiguous. This CDR3 has 13 amino acids. V was shortened by 2 bases and J by 2 bases, with 3 bases between the two germline ends. Germline loops: CDR1 MDHEN, CDR2 SYDVKM.

This clone turned up a few times. This rearrangement joins TRBV7-2 to TRBJ1-1; no clear D gene. The V end was cut by 0 bases, the J end by 4 bases, with 9 bases between. The CDR3 has 14 residues. Germline V gene lookup returns CDR1 SGHTA and CDR2 FQGNSA. CDR3 sequence reads: CASSLARGGTEAFF. CDR3 bases: TGTGCCAGCAGCTTAGCCCGGGGAGGCACTGAAGCTTTCTTT.

The chain combines TRBV27 with TRBJ2-1; 10 bases map to TRBD2. CDR1 is MNHEY, CDR2 SMNVEV, per germline (reference sequence). The CDR3 contains 14 residues. V trimming: 8 bases; J trimming: 6 bases; junction bases outside the gene matches: 7. The DNA for the CDR3 is TGTGCCAGCGGGGAGAGCGGGGGGGGCAATGAGCAGTTCTTC. It yields the protein CASGESGGGNEQFF.